A selection of T cell receptor beta chains follows, all from one sample in a study of CD8 T cells in ankylosing spondylitis. TCRdb ran MiXCR on the 5' RACE reads and lists one entry per CDR3 protein. The data hold just under 95,000 distinct CDR3 sequences, with approximately 9% observed a single time. Sequencing was carried out using blood, either unsorted or a sorted T cell fraction (not recorded which). These TCRs come from a male donor with ankylosing spondylitis or in good health (not recorded which). The CDR3 runs from the conserved cysteine through the conserved F or W. D genes are given only for firm matches. Clone size appears in some rows only: once, few, many, or a class for an expanded clone.

>.|TRBJ1-3|.|16|TRBV7-9
TGTGCCAGCAGCTTATCCCCAGGGGTGGATGGAAACACCATATATTTT
CASSLSPGVDGNTIYF
>.|TRBJ2-5|many|13|TRBV28
TGTGCCAGCAGTTCGAGGGGGCAAGAGACCCAGTACTTC
CASSSRGQETQYF
>.|TRBJ1-3|many|16|TRBV7-8
TGTGCCAGCAGCCGACCGGACAGTTTCTCTGGAAACACCATATATTTT
CASSRPDSFSGNTIYF
>.|TRBJ2-7|many|13|TRBV27
TGTGCCAGCAGTTTTTCGGATTCCTACGAGCAGTACTTC
CASSFSDSYEQYF
>.|TRBJ1-2|.|14|TRBV12-3/TRBV12-4
TGTGCCAGCAGTTTTGCAGGGGCGGCCGGGAGCTACACCTTC
CASSFAGAAGSYTF
>.|TRBJ2-7|few|16|TRBV28
TGTGCCAGCAGCGACCCCCGGGGGTTAAACTCCTACGAGCAGTACTTC
CASSDPRGLNSYEQYF
>.|TRBJ1-4|few|12|TRBV12-3/TRBV12-4
TGTGCCAGCAGTTGGACTGGTGAAAAACTGTTTTTT
CASSWTGEKLFF
>.|TRBJ2-1|.|14|TRBV18
TGTGCCAGCTCACCAAGAGAGGTTGACAATGAGCAGTTCTTC
CASSPREVDNEQFF
>.|TRBJ2-1|many|16|TRBV5-1
TGCGCCAGCAGCTTGGACCTTAAGGGTTTAAACAATGAGCAGTTCTTC
CASSLDLKGLNNEQFF
>.|TRBJ1-5|many|13|TRBV20-1
TGCAGTGCTAGAGATTTGGGGCGTCAGCCCCAGCATTTT
CSARDLGRQPQHF
>.|TRBJ2-4|many|16|TRBV10-3
TGTGCCACCCGAGGGAGCTTAGACAGTGGGCAAAACATTCAGTACTTC
CATRGSLDSGQNIQYF
>.|TRBJ2-1|.|13|TRBV3-1
TGTGCCAGCAGCCAAGTCAGGGCAAATGAGCAGTTCTTC
CASSQVRANEQFF
>TRBD1|TRBJ1-1|many|13|TRBV20-1
TGCAGTGCCGGGGACAGAGTGAACACTGAAGCTTTCTTT
CSAGDRVNTEAFF
>.|TRBJ2-7|many|10|TRBV20-1
TGCAGTGCCGACTCCTACGAGCAGTACTTC
CSADSYEQYF
>.|TRBJ2-1|many|16|TRBV9
TGTGCCAGCAGCGCTATCTCTAGGTCAGAGTACAATGAGCAGTTCTTC
CASSAISRSEYNEQFF